The clone carrying this TCR beta chain was counted ten times or more. The CDR3 is 14 amino acids. Germline CDR1 reads MNHGY; CDR2 reads SVAAGI. Deletions cut 7 bases from V and 4 bases from J, with 17 bases between. This record comes from a study of T cells in Graves' hyperthyroidism and ophthalmopathy. Researchers amplified the TCR beta CDR3 regions from RNA transcripts. With the HTBI primer set, the TCR CDR3 went through a first round of RT-PCR. TCRdb itself ran the multiplex PCR reads through MiXCR, one entry per CDR3 protein. The sample includes a few hundred thousand distinct CDR3 sequences, about 45% of them seen just once.

The receptor's source is a woman in her late teens or twenties with Graves' hyperthyroidism. The sequenced sample consisted of peripheral blood or thyroid tissue (not recorded which). The rearrangement joins TRBV6-9 to TRBJ2-7; TRBD2 might be the D (6 bases). The CDR3 loop is CASIFSGSQYEQYF. The CDR3 DNA reads as TGTGCCAGCATTTTTAGCGGAAGCCAGTACGAGCAGTACTTC.